The entry that follows covers one T cell receptor (beta chain) sequence. The antigen is undetermined. The data were taken from a study of monozygotic twins with cystic fibrosis. Produced via immunoSEQ multiplex PCR; TCRdb's table is partial and in-frame only. Of over 30,000 clones listed, under 95% are singletons. Germline lookup yields CDR1 MNHEY and CDR2 SMNVEV (reference sequence). The CDR3 sequence is 17 residues long. The V gene lost 5 bases and the J gene lost 2 bases, with 19 bases spanning the gap. Study results and limitations: Clonality was generally low (median around 0.009), higher in the most severe patients. No link emerged between shared CDR3 counts and age, concordance or severity. J usage was most co-twin-similar in 8 of 16 pairs, V in 13.

The sample consisted of blood. The chain uses TRBV27 and TRBJ2-1; a possible D gene is TRBD1 (5 bases). The sequence came from a boy aged 2 to 10 with cystic fibrosis. The CDR3 DNA reads TGTGCCAGCAGTCTGAACAGGCCAAAATCAACCTACAATGAGCAGTTCTTC. It translates to CASSLNRPKSTYNEQFF.